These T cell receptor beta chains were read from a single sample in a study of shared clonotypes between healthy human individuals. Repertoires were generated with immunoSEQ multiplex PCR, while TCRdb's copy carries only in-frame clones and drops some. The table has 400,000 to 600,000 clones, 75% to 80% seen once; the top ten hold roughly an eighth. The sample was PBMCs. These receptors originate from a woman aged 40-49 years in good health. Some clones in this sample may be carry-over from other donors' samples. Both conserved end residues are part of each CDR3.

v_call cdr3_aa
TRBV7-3 CASSETAGSNEQFF
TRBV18 CASSPSSDPNYGYTF
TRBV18 CASSPRTGAHNEQFF
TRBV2 CASSAYAYNEQFF
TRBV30 CAWRPLAGASDTQYF
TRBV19 CASSYRDNRNEKLFF
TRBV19 CASSHREGQPQHF
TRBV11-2 CASSTDNGEQFF
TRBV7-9 CASSLARTSGAYEQYF
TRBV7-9 CASSLLGGGPNNEQFF
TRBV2 CASSGQGRGAFF
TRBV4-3 CASSRITEGGRDIQYF
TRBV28 CASRIRRNRDEQYF
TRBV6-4 CASSATGDTGELFF
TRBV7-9 CASSAGTSERPYEQYF
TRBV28 CAGSSPGQGGYTF
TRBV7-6 CASSSGQGRAGANVLTF
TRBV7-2 CASSSLGAGLLEAFF
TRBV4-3 CASSQSDNNYGYTF
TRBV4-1 CASRFRQGGSGNTIYF
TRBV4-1 CASSQGQGELNEQFF
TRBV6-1 CASSRPGQGTYGYTF
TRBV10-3 CATRGSSGSTGTDTQYF
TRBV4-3 CASSQDLGGVWNEQYF
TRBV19 CASSPTALLNYGYTF
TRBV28 CASSSTFPTDTQYF
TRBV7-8 CASSYDRGTEAFF
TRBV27 CASSLLGGGGPHEQYF
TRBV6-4 CASSDGQGSYNEQFF
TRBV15 CATSRDAGRKVF
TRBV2 CASSVRADTQYF
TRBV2 CASSPLVRGYEQYF
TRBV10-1 CASSTNTGELFF
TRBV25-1 CASSDSLSGNTIYF
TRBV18 CASSPTARETYNEQFF
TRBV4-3 CASSQVRTSNSGANVLTF
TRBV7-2 CASSLRAGAGELFF
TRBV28 CASSLGGWGSPLHF
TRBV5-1 CASSLGTANEKLFF
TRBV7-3 CASSLTGDEQYF
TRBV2 CASTGGMSYEQYF
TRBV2 CASGRVADYNEQFF
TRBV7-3 CASSRTGKVSGANVLTF
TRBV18 CASSPPKGPSGANVLTF
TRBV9 CASSVYTGLTGELFF
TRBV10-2 CASSDGGLYEQYF
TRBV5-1 CASSLIGAGEIYGYTF
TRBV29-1 CSVSGGGRKNIQYF
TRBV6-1 CASSEAGVGGPQHF
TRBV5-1 CASSSTWDRAAGELFF